A single sample gave rise to the 7 T cell receptor beta chains below, sequenced in a study of blood T cell repertoires in COVID-19 (dated by TCRdb to 2018 to 2020). The library came from the immunoSEQ multiplex PCR assay. As stored in TCRdb, this immuneACCESS dataset retains in-frame rearrangements with V and J assigned. A fraction of the clones does not appear; measured against another copy, unresolved V genes explain less than half of the discrepancy, and the remainder lacks a known reason. Recorded for this sample are 120,000 or so clones; roughly 85% of them occurred a single time. 4% to 5.5% of the sample is in the top ten clones. Sequencing used peripheral blood. Receptors originate from a man between 40 and 49 years old with acute or convalescent COVID-19.

The CDR3 sequence: CASSPGAGTGELFF. The DNA for the CDR3 is TGTGCCAGCTCACCAGGCGCAGGCACCGGGGAGCTGTTTTTT. The V and J genes are TRBV18 and TRBJ2-2; D is uncertain. Germline CDR1 and CDR2: KGHSH and LQKENI. V was cut by 2 bases and J by 4 bases, with 8 bases left in between. CDR3 length: 14 amino acids. Drawing the rest from reference TRBV18 and TRBJ2-2, the complete variable domain is NAGVMQNPRHLVRRRGQEARLRCSPMKGHSHVYWYRQLPEEGLKFMVYLQKENIIDESGMPKERFSAEFPKEGPSILRIQQVVRGDSAAYFCASSPGAGTGELFFGEGSRLTVL.

The chain employs TRBV19 and TRBJ2-3, with D unclear. V gave up 3 bases and J gave up 2 bases, with 6 bases separating them. Germline V gene data show CDR1 as LNHDA and CDR2 as SQIVND (reference sequence). This CDR3 spans 13 amino acids. The CDR3 DNA reads TGTGCCAGTAGTATCGCCTACACAGATACGCAGTATTTT. Its translation is CASSIAYTDTQYF.

This rearrangement joins TRBV6-5 to TRBJ1-1; TRBD1 aligns across 9 bases. CDR3 size: 12 residues. With V trimmed by 2 bases and J by 8 bases, 0 bases remained unmatched. CDR1 and CDR2 (germline): MNHEY, SVGAGI. DNA for the CDR3: TGTGCCAGCAGTTACACAGGGGGCGAAGCTTTCTTT. Translating it yields CASSYTGGEAFF.

The V call is TRBV4-1, the J call TRBJ1-1; 10 bases agree with TRBD1. CDR3 length: 15 amino acids. Looked up from germline, CDR1 is MGHRA and CDR2 is YSYEKL. J lost 1 base, V lost 4 bases, and 3 bases had no gene match. CDR3 sequence: CASSRGTGENTEAFF. CDR3 nucleotides: TGCGCCAGCAGCCGGGGGACAGGGGAGAACACTGAAGCTTTCTTT.

J is TRBJ2-5 and V is TRBV5-4; TRBD2 aligns across 10 bases. Germline V gene lookup returns CDR1 SGHNT and CDR2 YYREEE (reference sequence). V trimming: 0 bases; J trimming: 7 bases; junction bases outside the gene matches: 6. The CDR3 loop spans 15 amino acids. The chain's CDR3 is CASSLEPSGGGTQYF. The CDR3 nucleotides read TGTGCCAGCAGCTTGGAACCTAGCGGGGGTGGGACCCAGTACTTC.

The chain combines TRBV18 with TRBJ1-5; 8 bases fit TRBD1. The CDR3 runs 14 residues. With V trimmed by 3 bases and J by 6 bases, 4 bases remained unmatched. CDR1 and CDR2 (germline): KGHSH, LQKENI. The CDR3 DNA reads TGTGCCAGCTCACCGGGACAGGTCAGTCAGCCCCAGCATTTT. Encoded protein: CASSPGQVSQPQHF.

The chain joins TRBV7-2 to TRBJ2-1; D is undetermined. The CDR3 runs to 12 residues. CDR1 and CDR2 (germline): SGHTA, FQGNSA. The V gene lost 2 bases and the J gene lost 8 bases, with 7 bases spanning the gap. In DNA, the CDR3 is TGTGCCAGCAGCTTACAACGGGATGAGCAGTTCTTC. This encodes CASSLQRDEQFF.